This TCR beta chain is from a study of cytomegalovirus exposure and HLA in healthy donors. The germline V gene encodes CDR1 SEHNR and CDR2 FQNEAQ (reference sequence). Trimming took 2 bases from V and 2 from J, leaving 9 bases between them. CDR3 length equals 14 residues. Worth noting for this clone: No antigen is known for it.

Amplification used 60 Vbeta primers and 13 Jbeta primers. Sequencing used immunoSEQ multiplex PCR; TCRdb keeps in-frame clones, though not all of them. The repertoire holds 90,000 to 110,000 clones, with approximately 72% as singletons. Study-level points and caveats: Previously analyzed data showed that most TCR beta V segments were productive at a frequency of about 90% or about 30%.

Specimen: PBMCs. This sequence originates from a young man in good health and CMV-seronegative. The rearrangement joins TRBV7-9 to TRBJ1-1, with D possibly TRBD1 on 5 matching bases. DNA for the CDR3: TGTGCCAGCAGCTTATTGACAGAAAACACTGAAGCTTTCTTT. The encoded protein is CASSLLTENTEAFF.